This T cell receptor (beta chain) was captured by sequencing in a study of blood T cell repertoires in COVID-19. In the study overall: Samples representing acute and convalescent COVID-19 were sourced from the United States, Italy and Spain. PBMCs, B-cell-depleted T cells, or T cells provided the cDNA or gDNA that made up the material.

CDR3 size: 15 residues. Germline loops: CDR1 MNHNY, CDR2 SVGAGI (reference sequence). V dropped 4 bases and J dropped 8; count of bases not matched to a gene: 11. The Seattle patients joined while their infection was active and were tracked longitudinally afterward. Authors' data handling: Nucleated cell counts were estimated from reference gene primer amplification. Here immunoSEQ multiplex PCR was the method, and the copy in TCRdb shows in-frame clones only, minus some. That table is the source of V, J and clone size, and D and trimming were worked out from the DNA. Among fewer than 700,000 clones listed, 85% to 90% were seen once.

V gene TRBV6-6 combines with J gene TRBJ2-1, with 7 bases lining up with TRBD1. Sequenced input: peripheral blood. The source is a woman aged 45 to 65 with COVID-19, enrolled during active disease. The CDR3 region has the DNA TGTGCCAGCAGTTCCCACTATGACAGGGCCGATGAGCAGTTCTTC. Protein: CASSSHYDRADEQFF.